This entry lists 12 T cell receptor beta chains sequenced from one sample in a study of T cell responses to AZD1222 COVID-19 vaccine. The method was immunoSEQ multiplex PCR; TCRdb's version includes in-frame clones alone and lacks a portion of them. Among over 85,000 clones listed, roughly nine tenths were seen once. This specimen consisted of peripheral blood, obtained on day 0 of AZD1222 vaccination. All receptors derive from an adult in good health.

V usage is TRBV7-3 and J usage is TRBJ2-2, with D possibly being TRBD1 or TRBD2 (5 bases each). This CDR3 has 14 residues. Germline-derived CDR1 and CDR2 are SGHTA and FQGTGA. V lost 4 bases and J lost 4, with 10 bases in between. CDR3 loop: CASSWDGSTGELFF. The CDR3 DNA reads as TGTGCCAGCAGCTGGGACGGCTCCACCGGGGAGCTGTTTTTT.

J is TRBJ2-7 and V is TRBV28, with 7 bases matching TRBD1. The CDR3 is 15 amino acids. Unmatched junction bases numbered 7, after V lost 5 bases and J lost 0 bases. The germline V gene encodes CDR1 MDHEN and CDR2 SYDVKM. DNA of the CDR3: TGTGCCAGCAGTCCCGCCGGGACAGACTCCTACGAGCAGTACTTC. It encodes CASSPAGTDSYEQYF.

The chain carries TRBV28 and TRBJ1-2; D might be TRBD1 (5 bases). The CDR3 is 16 amino acids. The germline CDR1 and CDR2 sequences are MDHEN and SYDVKM. Trimming took 6 bases from V and 4 from J, leaving 21 bases between them. The chain's CDR3 is CASRSRGGGRTYGYTF. CDR3 DNA: TGTGCCAGCAGGTCGAGGGGCGGGGGAAGGACCTATGGCTACACCTTC.

The chain combines TRBV19 with TRBJ2-3, with D maybe TRBD1 (6 bases). Trimming took 3 bases from V and 6 from J, leaving 22 bases between them. This CDR3 is built from 17 residues. Per germline, CDR1 LNHDA and CDR2 SQIVND (reference sequence). The CDR3 reads CASSINPGQRFTDTQYF. The DNA for the CDR3 is TGTGCCAGTAGTATTAATCCCGGACAGCGTTTCACGGATACGCAGTATTTT. Filled out from reference TRBV19 and TRBJ2-3, the complete variable domain reads DGGITQSPKYLFRKEGQNVTLSCEQNLNHDAMYWYRQDPGQGLRLIYYSQIVNDFQKGDIAEGYSVSREKKESFPLTVTSAQKNPTAFYLCASSINPGQRFTDTQYFGPGTRLTVL.

The gene calls are TRBV11-2 and TRBJ1-5, with 11 nucleotides matching TRBD1. CDR1 is SGHAT and CDR2 is FQNNGV in the germline V gene. Trimming took 1 base from V and 5 from J; bases not matched to a gene: 1. CDR3 length: 15 residues. CDR3: CASSLGTGGHQPQHF. The CDR3 nucleotides are TGTGCCAGCAGCTTAGGGACAGGGGGCCATCAGCCCCAGCATTTT.

The gene calls are TRBV6-6 and TRBJ2-5; perhaps TRBD2 as D (5 bases). Germline CDR1 MNHNY, CDR2 SVGAGI (reference sequence). V was cut by 4 bases and J by 4 bases, with 13 bases left in between. The CDR3 spans 14 residues. CDR3 DNA: TGTGCCAGCAGTTCAGCCCTCGAGGGAGAGACCCAGTACTTC. This translates into CASSSALEGETQYF.

V gene TRBV6-1 combines with J gene TRBJ2-7; TRBD2 aligns across 7 bases. This CDR3 comprises 15 residues. V was pared by 9 bases and J by 6 bases, with 17 bases of the junction left unmatched. CDR1 and CDR2 from the germline V gene are MNHNS and SASEGT. The CDR3 loop is CASGPRLGGDFEQYF. The CDR3 DNA reads as TGTGCCAGTGGCCCTCGATTGGGAGGGGATTTCGAGCAGTACTTC.

The V gene is TRBV21-1, the J gene TRBJ1-4. TRBV21-1 counts as a pseudogene. The CDR3 sequence is 16 residues long. For the CDR3, the DNA is TGTGCCAGCAGCAAATGGTGGGTCCCAATGGGTGAAAAACTGTTTTTT. Its protein product is CASSKWWVPMGEKLFF.

The genes are TRBV6-5 and TRBJ2-2, with D perhaps being TRBD1 or TRBD2 (5 bases each). The CDR3 is made up of 15 amino acids. Germline CDR1 is MNHEY and CDR2 is SVGAGI. The ends were cut back, 5 bases at V and 1 base at J, with 11 bases in the middle. This CDR3 reads CASSRDLLNTGELFF. CDR3 in DNA: TGTGCCAGCAGTAGGGACCTGTTGAACACCGGGGAGCTGTTTTTT.

The chain recombines TRBV6-4 with TRBJ1-2; D remains unclear. This CDR3 is 15 amino acids long. The V end was cut by 6 bases, the J end by 3 bases, with 17 bases between. The germline CDR1 and CDR2 sequences are MRHNA and SNTAGT. For the CDR3, the DNA is TGTGCCAGCAGCAGTACCCTGAATGGGGACTATGGCTACACCTTC. Its translation is CASSSTLNGDYGYTF.

The chain has TRBV9 and TRBJ1-6; the D is unclear. CDR1 SGDLS and CDR2 YYNGEE come from the germline V gene. Trimming left V 0 bases short and J 2 bases short, with 9 bases between. This CDR3 has 16 residues. CDR3 loop: CASSVDSFAYNSPLHF. As DNA, the CDR3 is TGTGCCAGCAGCGTAGATAGTTTCGCCTATAATTCACCCCTCCACTTT.

The chain carries TRBV27 and TRBJ2-3; D unclear. This CDR3 is built from 18 residues. Per the germline V gene, CDR1 is MNHEY and CDR2 is SMNVEV (reference sequence). Trimming took off 5 bases at V and 4 bases at J, with 25 bases between the two ends. This CDR3 reads CASSISGPGHLSADTQYF. CDR3 DNA: TGTGCCAGCAGTATCTCAGGACCGGGCCACCTATCCGCAGATACGCAGTATTTT.